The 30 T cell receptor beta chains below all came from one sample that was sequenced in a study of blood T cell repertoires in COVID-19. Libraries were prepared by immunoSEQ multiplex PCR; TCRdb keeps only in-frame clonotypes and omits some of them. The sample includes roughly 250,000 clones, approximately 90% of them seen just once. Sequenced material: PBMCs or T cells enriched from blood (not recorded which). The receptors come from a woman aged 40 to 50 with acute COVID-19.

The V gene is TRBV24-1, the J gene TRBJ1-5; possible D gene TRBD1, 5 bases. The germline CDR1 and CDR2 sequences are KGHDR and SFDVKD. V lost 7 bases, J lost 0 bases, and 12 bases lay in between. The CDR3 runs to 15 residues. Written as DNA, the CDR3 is TGTGCCACCAGCCCAGGGCGCGATAGCAATCAGCCCCAGCATTTT. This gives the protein CATSPGRDSNQPQHF.

DNA for the CDR3: TGTGCCAGCAGCGTAGGTAGGGGGTATATAGTCGATGAGCAGTTCTTC. Translation gives CASSVGRGYIVDEQFF. The rearrangement joins TRBV9 to TRBJ2-1; maybe TRBD1 (6 bases). Germline CDR1 SGDLS, CDR2 YYNGEE. The V end was cut by 0 bases, the J end by 8 bases, with 18 bases between. The CDR3 extends over 16 amino acids.

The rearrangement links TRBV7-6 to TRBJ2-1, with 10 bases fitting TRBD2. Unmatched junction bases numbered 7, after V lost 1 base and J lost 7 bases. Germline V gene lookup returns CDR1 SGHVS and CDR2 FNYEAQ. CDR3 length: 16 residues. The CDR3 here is CASSLGASGSGNEQFF. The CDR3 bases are TGTGCCAGCAGCTTAGGGGCTAGCGGGAGCGGGAATGAGCAGTTCTTC.

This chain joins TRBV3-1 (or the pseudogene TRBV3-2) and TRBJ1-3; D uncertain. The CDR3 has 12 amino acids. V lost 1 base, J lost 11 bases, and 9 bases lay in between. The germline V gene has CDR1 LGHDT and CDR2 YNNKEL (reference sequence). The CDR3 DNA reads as TGTGCCAGCAGCCAAGGCGACGGGGCCATATATTTT. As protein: CASSQGDGAIYF.

The CDR3 sequence: CASSSRTGQPQHF. The DNA for the CDR3 is TGTGCCAGCAGCTCCCGGACGGGGCAGCCCCAGCATTTT. The V and J genes are TRBV13 and TRBJ1-5, with D unresolved. The CDR3 loop spans 13 amino acids. CDR1 PRHDT and CDR2 FYEKMQ come from the germline V gene (reference sequence). Trimming shortened V by 4 bases and J by 7 bases, and 11 bases separated the two germline ends.

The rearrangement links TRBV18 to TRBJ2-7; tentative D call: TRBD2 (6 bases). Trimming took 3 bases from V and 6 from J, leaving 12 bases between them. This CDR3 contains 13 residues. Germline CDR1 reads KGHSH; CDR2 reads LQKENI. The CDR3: CASSPYPGGEQYV. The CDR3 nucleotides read TGTGCCAGCTCACCCTACCCCGGGGGCGAGCAGTACGTC.

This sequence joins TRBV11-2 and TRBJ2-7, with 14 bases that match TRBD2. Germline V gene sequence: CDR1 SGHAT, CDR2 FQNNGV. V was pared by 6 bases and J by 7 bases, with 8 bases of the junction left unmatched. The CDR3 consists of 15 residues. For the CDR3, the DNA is TGTGCCAGCAGTCGCGGGACTAGCGGGAGTTGGGAGCAGTACTTC. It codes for CASSRGTSGSWEQYF.

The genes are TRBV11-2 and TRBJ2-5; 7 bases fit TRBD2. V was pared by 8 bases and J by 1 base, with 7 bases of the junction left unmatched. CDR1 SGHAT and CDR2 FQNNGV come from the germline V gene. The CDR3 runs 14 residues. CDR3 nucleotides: TGTGCCAGCCAACGCAGCGGGACCCAAGAGACCCAGTACTTC. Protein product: CASQRSGTQETQYF.

The CDR3 loop reads CASSEPTGGTEAFF. CDR3 coding DNA: TGTGCCAGCAGTGAACCCACAGGGGGCACTGAAGCTTTCTTT. This chain connects TRBV25-1 to TRBJ1-1; TRBD1 matches 8 bases. The CDR3 loop spans 14 amino acids. Germline CDR1 and CDR2: MGHDK and SYGVNS. The junction had 3 bases not matched to a gene; V was cut back by 2 bases and J by 4 bases. The full variable domain, in which reference TRBV25-1 and TRBJ1-1 provide the parts outside the CDR3, is EADIYQTPRYLVIGTGKKITLECSQTMGHDKMYWYQQDPGMELHLIHYSYGVNSTEKGDLSSESTVSRIRTEHFPLTLESARPSHTSQYLCASSEPTGGTEAFFGQGTRLTVV.

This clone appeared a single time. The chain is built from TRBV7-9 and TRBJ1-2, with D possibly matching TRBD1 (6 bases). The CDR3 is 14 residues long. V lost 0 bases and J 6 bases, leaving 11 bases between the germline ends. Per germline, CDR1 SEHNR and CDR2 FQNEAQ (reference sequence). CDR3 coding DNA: TGTGCCAGCAGCTTAGCGGGGGGGCATGATGGCTACACCTTC. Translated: CASSLAGGHDGYTF.

CDR3 DNA sequence: TGTGCCAGCAGCCCCCAAGCGGGGTCCTACAATGAGCAGTTCTTC. Encoded protein: CASSPQAGSYNEQFF. The genes are TRBV7-2 and TRBJ2-1; 7 nucleotides line up with TRBD2. CDR1 and CDR2 from the germline V gene are SGHTA and FQGNSA. The V segment lost 5 bases and the J segment 1 base; nucleotides outside the gene matches: 5. The CDR3 is made up of 15 amino acids.

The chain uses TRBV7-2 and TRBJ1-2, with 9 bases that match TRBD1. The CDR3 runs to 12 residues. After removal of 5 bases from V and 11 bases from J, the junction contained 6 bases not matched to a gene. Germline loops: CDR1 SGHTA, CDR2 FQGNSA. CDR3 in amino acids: CASSVGQGFYTF. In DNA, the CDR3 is TGTGCCAGCAGCGTCGGACAGGGGTTTTACACCTTC. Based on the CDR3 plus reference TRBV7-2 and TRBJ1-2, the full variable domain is GAGVSQSPSNKVTEKGKDVELRCDPISGHTALYWYRQSLGQGLEFLIYFQGNSAPDKSGLPSDRFSAERTGGSVSTLTIQRTQQEDSAVYLCASSVGQGFYTFGSGTRLTVV.

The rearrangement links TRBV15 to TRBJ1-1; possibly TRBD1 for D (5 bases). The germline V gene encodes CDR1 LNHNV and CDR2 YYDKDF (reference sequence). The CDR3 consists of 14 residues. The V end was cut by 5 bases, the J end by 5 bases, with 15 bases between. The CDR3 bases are TGTGCCACCAGCTTCTCGAGACAGACGACTGAAGCTTTCTTT. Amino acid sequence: CATSFSRQTTEAFF.

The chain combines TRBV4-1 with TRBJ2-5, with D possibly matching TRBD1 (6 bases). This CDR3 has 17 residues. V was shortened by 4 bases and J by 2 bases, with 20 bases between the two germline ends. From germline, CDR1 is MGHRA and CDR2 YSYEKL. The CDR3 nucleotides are TGCGCCAGCAGCCGACAACCCTCAGGGACAACTCAAGAGACCCAGTACTTC. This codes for CASSRQPSGTTQETQYF.

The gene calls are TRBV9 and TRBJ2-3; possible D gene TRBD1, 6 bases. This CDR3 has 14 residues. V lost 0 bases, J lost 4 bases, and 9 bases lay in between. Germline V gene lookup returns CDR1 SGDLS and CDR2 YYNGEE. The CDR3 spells CASSVGRGADTQYF. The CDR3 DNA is TGTGCCAGCAGCGTAGGCAGGGGCGCAGATACGCAGTATTTT.

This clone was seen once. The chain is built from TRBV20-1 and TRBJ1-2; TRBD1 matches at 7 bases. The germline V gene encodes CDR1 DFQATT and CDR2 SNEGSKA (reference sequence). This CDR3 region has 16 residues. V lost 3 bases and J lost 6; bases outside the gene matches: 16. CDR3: CSASREGRGLLDGYTF. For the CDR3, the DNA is TGCAGTGCTAGTCGAGAGGGTAGGGGGCTTTTGGATGGCTACACCTTC.

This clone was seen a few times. The CDR3 is CASSHRVSNTGELFF. The CDR3 DNA is TGTGCCAGCAGCCACAGGGTCTCGAACACCGGGGAGCTGTTTTTT. This sequence joins TRBV11-1 and TRBJ2-2, with D tentatively TRBD1 (6 bases). The CDR3 is 15 residues long. The ends were cut back, 5 bases at V and 0 bases at J, with 10 bases in the middle. Germline V gene sequence: CDR1 SGHAT, CDR2 FQDESV (reference sequence).

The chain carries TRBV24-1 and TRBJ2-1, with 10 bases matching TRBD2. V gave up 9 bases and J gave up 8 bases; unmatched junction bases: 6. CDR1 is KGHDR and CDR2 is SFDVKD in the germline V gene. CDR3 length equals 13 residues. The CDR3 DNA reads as TGTGCCACCGGGACTAGCGTCTCCCATGAGCAGTTCTTC. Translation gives CATGTSVSHEQFF.

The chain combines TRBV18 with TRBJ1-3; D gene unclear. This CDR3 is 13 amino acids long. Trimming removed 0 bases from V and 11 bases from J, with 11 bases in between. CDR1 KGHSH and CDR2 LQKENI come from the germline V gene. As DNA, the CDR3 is TGTGCCAGCTCACCACCCGCCTCGGAGGCCATATATTTT. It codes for CASSPPASEAIYF. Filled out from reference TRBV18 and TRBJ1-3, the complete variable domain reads NAGVMQNPRHLVRRRGQEARLRCSPMKGHSHVYWYRQLPEEGLKFMVYLQKENIIDESGMPKERFSAEFPKEGPSILRIQQVVRGDSAAYFCASSPPASEAIYFGEGSWLTVV.

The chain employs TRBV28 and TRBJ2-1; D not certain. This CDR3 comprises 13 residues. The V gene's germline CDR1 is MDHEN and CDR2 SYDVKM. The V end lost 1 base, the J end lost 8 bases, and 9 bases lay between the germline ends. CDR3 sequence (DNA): TGTGCCAGCAGTTTATATAGGAGCGATGAGCAGTTCTTC. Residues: CASSLYRSDEQFF.

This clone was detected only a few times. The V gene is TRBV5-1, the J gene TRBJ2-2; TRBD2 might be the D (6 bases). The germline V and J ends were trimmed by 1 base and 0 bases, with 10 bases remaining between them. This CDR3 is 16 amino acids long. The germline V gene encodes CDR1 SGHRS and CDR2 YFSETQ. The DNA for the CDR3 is TGCGCCAGCAGCTTGACTAGCCGTTCGAACACCGGGGAGCTGTTTTTT. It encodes CASSLTSRSNTGELFF.

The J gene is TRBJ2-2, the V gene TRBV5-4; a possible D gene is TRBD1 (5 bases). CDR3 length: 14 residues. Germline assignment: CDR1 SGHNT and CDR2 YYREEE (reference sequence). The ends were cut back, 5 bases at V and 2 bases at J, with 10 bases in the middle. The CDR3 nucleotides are TGTGCCAGCAGTGATCAGGGCAACACCGGGGAGCTGTTTTTT. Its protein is CASSDQGNTGELFF.

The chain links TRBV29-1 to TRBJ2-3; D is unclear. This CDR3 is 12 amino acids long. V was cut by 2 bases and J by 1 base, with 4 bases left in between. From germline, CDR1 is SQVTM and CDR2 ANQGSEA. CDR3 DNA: TGCAGCGTTGAATCGGGCACAGATACGCAGTATTTT. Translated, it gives CSVESGTDTQYF.

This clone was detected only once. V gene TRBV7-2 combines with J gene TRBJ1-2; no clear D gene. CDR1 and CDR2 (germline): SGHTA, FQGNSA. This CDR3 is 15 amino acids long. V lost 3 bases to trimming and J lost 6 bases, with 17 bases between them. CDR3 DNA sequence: TGTGCCAGCAGCTTCGGACCGGGAGACGCCGATGGCTACACCTTC. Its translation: CASSFGPGDADGYTF.

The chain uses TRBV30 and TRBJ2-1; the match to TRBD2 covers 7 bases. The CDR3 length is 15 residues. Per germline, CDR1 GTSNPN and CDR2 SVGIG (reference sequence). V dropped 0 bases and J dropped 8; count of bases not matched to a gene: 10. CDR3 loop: CAWSVLASGGHEQFF. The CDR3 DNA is TGTGCCTGGAGTGTACTGGCTAGCGGAGGCCATGAGCAGTTCTTC.

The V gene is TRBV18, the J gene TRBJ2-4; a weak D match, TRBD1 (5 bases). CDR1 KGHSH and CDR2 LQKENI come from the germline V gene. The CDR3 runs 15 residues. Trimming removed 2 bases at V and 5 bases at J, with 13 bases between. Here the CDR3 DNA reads TGTGCCAGCTCACCAGCATGGGGCTGGGAAAACATTCAGTACTTC. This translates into CASSPAWGWENIQYF.

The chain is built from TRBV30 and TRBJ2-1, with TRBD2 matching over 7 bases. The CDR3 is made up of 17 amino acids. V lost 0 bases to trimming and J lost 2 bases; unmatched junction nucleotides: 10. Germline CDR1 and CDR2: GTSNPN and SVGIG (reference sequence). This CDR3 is CAWSVLRGSPPYNEQFF. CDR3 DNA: TGTGCCTGGAGTGTACTGCGCGGGAGTCCCCCCTACAATGAGCAGTTCTTC.

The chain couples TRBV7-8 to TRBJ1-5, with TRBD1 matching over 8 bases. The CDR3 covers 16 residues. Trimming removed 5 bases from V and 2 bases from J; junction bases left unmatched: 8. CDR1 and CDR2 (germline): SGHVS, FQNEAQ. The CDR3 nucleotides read TGTGCCAGCAGCCGAGACAGGGGTGAAGGCAATCAGCCCCAGCATTTT. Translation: CASSRDRGEGNQPQHF.

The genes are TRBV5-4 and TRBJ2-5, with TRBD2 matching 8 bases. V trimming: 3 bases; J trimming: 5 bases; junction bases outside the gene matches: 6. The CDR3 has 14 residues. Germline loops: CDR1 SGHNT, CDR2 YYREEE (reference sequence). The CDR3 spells CASSSQTSAETQYF. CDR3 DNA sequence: TGTGCCAGCAGCTCGCAGACTAGCGCCGAGACCCAGTACTTC.

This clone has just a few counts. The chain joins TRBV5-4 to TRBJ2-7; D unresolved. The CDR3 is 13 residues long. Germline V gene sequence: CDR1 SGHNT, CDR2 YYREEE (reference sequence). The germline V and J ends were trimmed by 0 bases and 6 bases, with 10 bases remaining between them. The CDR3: CASSLAEASEQYF. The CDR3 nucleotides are TGTGCCAGCAGCTTGGCCGAGGCTAGCGAGCAGTACTTC.